This entry describes one T cell receptor (beta chain). Purification of the CD8+ and CD4+ T cells relied on negative isolation, and TEMRA cells underwent FACS enrichment. RNA, at about 0.45 to 1 ug, was reverse transcribed with random hexamers. The authors amplified TCR beta CDR3 across 54 Vbeta and 13 Jbeta using immunoSEQ multiplex PCR. MiXCR, applied by TCRdb to the immunoSEQ multiplex PCR reads, yields one record per CDR3 protein. The table shows around 140,000 distinct CDR3 sequences, with approximately 94% occurring only once. The V end was cut by 5 bases, the J end by 6 bases, with 11 bases between. Germline CDR1 and CDR2: MGHRA and YSYEKL. The CDR3 spans 13 residues. The data are from a study of CD8 T cells in Susac syndrome.

The genes are TRBV4-1 and TRBJ2-1; the D gene is possibly TRBD2 (5 bases). This receptor was obtained from a human donor in good health. The specimen sequenced was CD4+ T cells from PBMCs. The CDR3 bases are TGCGCCAGCAGCACTCGGACTGGCAATGAGCAGTTCTTC. This gives the protein CASSTRTGNEQFF.